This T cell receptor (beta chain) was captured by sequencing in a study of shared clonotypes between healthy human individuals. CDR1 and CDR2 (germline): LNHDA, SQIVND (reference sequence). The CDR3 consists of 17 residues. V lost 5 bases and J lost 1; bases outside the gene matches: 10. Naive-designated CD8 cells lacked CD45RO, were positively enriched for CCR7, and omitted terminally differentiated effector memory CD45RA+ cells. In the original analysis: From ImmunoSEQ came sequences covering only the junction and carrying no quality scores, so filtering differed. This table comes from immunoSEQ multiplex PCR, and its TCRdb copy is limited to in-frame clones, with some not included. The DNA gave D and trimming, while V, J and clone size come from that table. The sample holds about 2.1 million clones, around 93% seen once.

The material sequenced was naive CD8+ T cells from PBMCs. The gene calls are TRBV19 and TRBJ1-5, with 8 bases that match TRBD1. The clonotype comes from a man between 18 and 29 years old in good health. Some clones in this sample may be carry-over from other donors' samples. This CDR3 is CASSHTDRDDSNQPQHF. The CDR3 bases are TGTGCCAGTAGTCACACGGACAGGGATGACAGCAATCAGCCCCAGCATTTT.